This is a list of T cell receptor beta chains from one sample in a study of T cell changes during pregnancy in multiple sclerosis. The method was immunoSEQ multiplex PCR; TCRdb's version includes in-frame clones alone and lacks a portion of them. The sample lists 90,000 to 100,000 clones, almost 95% occurring once. The sequences come from peripheral blood, collected in the third trimester of pregnancy. These receptors were taken from a female donor with multiple sclerosis, enrolled in a pregnancy study. The CDR3 runs from the conserved cysteine through the conserved F or W. D genes are given only for firm matches. Size is omitted from some rows. Given values are once, few, many or a class for expanded clones.

TRBD1,TRBV10-2,.,TRBJ1-2,TGCGCCAGCAGTGAGTCGACGCCAGGGGGCAGTTATGGCTACACCTTC,CASSESTPGGSYGYTF
.,TRBV5-1,.,TRBJ2-3,TGCGCCAGCAGTATGTTGGAGTCTAGCACAGATACGCAGTATTTT,CASSMLESSTDTQYF
.,TRBV7-9,.,TRBJ2-7,TGTGCCAGCAGCCTGCCGGGAGCCTACGAGCAGTACTTC,CASSLPGAYEQYF
.,TRBV15,.,TRBJ2-3,TGTGCCACCAGCAGAGGCAGGGGTCAGGGGGATACGCAGTATTTT,CATSRGRGQGDTQYF
.,TRBV29-1,.,TRBJ2-1,TGCAGCGTTGAAGATCAGGGGACAAGGGAGCAGTTCTTC,CSVEDQGTREQFF
.,TRBV29-1,.,TRBJ1-3,TGCAGCGTTTCCCGGGGAACTGGAAACACCATATATTTT,CSVSRGTGNTIYF
.,TRBV7-9,.,TRBJ2-7,TGTGCCAGCAGCGTGCCGGGGAGGAGCTCCTACGAGCAGTACTTC,CASSVPGRSSYEQYF
.,TRBV7-9,.,TRBJ2-7,TGTGCCAGCAGCTTAGGGGGGGACAGCTCCTACGAGCAGTACTTC,CASSLGGDSSYEQYF
.,TRBV9,.,TRBJ2-1,TGTGCCAGCAGCGCTACGCCGGGGGACTTGTACAATGAGCAGTTCTTC,CASSATPGDLYNEQFF
.,TRBV6-1,.,TRBJ1-1,TGTGCCAGCAGTCTAAAGCGTATAGGGAACACTGAAGCTTTCTTT,CASSLKRIGNTEAFF
.,TRBV4-2,.,TRBJ2-5,TGTGCCAGCAGTCGGGACTACCAAGAGACCCAGTACTTC,CASSRDYQETQYF
TRBD1,TRBV5-1,.,TRBJ2-1,TGCGCCAGCAGCTTCAAATGGACAGGTGAGCAGTTCTTC,CASSFKWTGEQFF
TRBD1,TRBV7-2,.,TRBJ2-3,TGTGCCAGCAGCTTAATAGGGGGCTGGGGCACAGATACGCAGTATTTT,CASSLIGGWGTDTQYF
.,TRBV4-3,.,TRBJ2-2,TGCGCCAGCAGCCAAGGAGTACTTAACACCGGGGAGCTGTTTTTT,CASSQGVLNTGELFF
.,TRBV27,.,TRBJ2-5,TGTGCCAGCAGTGCTACAGGGTCAGAGACCCAGTACTTC,CASSATGSETQYF
.,TRBV28,.,TRBJ1-1,TGTGCCAGCGAGGACAGTGGCGTGAACACTGAAGCTTTCTTT,CASEDSGVNTEAFF
TRBD1,TRBV5-1,.,TRBJ2-1,TGCGCCAGCAGCCCCAGGACAGGGGGAGCTAATGAGCAGTTCTTC,CASSPRTGGANEQFF
.,TRBV2,.,TRBJ1-4,TGTGCCAGCAGTGACCCTGGGGGGACGCCGACTATGATGCGGCTGTTTTTT,CASSDPGGTPTMMRLFF
TRBD2,TRBV2,.,TRBJ2-4,TGTGCCAGCACCGATCGGACTAGCGGGACGGCCAAAAACATTCAGTACTTC,CASTDRTSGTAKNIQYF
TRBD2,TRBV2,.,TRBJ2-7,TGTGCCAGCTCTAGCGGGGGTAGCTCCTACGAGCAGTACTTC,CASSSGGSSYEQYF
.,TRBV27,.,TRBJ1-2,TGTGCCAGCGGTAGACAAAACTATGGCTACACCTTC,CASGRQNYGYTF
TRBD2,TRBV9,.,TRBJ2-1,TGTGCCAGCAGCGGGAGTAGCGGGCTGAGCTCCTACAATGAGCAGTTCTTC,CASSGSSGLSSYNEQFF
TRBD1,TRBV28,.,TRBJ2-1,TGTGCCAGCAGTTTGGGTCAGGGGGCTCGTGAGCAGTTCTTC,CASSLGQGAREQFF
.,TRBV7-8,.,TRBJ2-3,TGTGCCAGCAGGGACAGAGGCGTCACAGATACGCAGTATTTT,CASRDRGVTDTQYF
TRBD1,TRBV15,.,TRBJ2-3,TGTGCCACCAGCAGAGATTCAGGGGGCGCCGGCGCAGATACGCAGTATTTT,CATSRDSGGAGADTQYF
TRBD1,TRBV6-5,.,TRBJ1-1,TGTGCCAGCAGTAACGACAGGGGGGATGAAGCTTTCTTT,CASSNDRGDEAFF
.,TRBV20-1,.,TRBJ2-1,TGCAGTGCAAAAGACAGAGAGCAGTTCTTC,CSAKDREQFF
TRBD1,TRBV7-8,.,TRBJ1-1,TGTGCCAGCAGCTTACGGACAGGCAAGAACACTGAAGCTTTCTTT,CASSLRTGKNTEAFF
TRBD1,TRBV6-1,.,TRBJ1-4,TGTGCCAGCAGTGAAGGCCTCAGGACAGGGTCACAAAAACTGTTTTTT,CASSEGLRTGSQKLFF
TRBD2,TRBV14,.,TRBJ2-1,TGTGCCAGCAGCCAAGGCCCCGGGAGGGCCGGGTTCTTC,CASSQGPGRAGFF
.,TRBV20-1,.,TRBJ1-3,TGCAGTGCTAGAGCCTCTAACACCATATATTTT,CSARASNTIYF
.,TRBV7-2,.,TRBJ2-7,TGTGCCAGCAGCTTTTCCCCCCTCCGGGGTAGGTCCTACGAGCAGTACTTC,CASSFSPLRGRSYEQYF
TRBD2,TRBV10-3,.,TRBJ2-3,TGTGCCATCAACGAACCTTCCGGGACTAGCGGGAGGATGGCCGGCACAGATACGCAGTATTTT,CAINEPSGTSGRMAGTDTQYF
.,TRBV7-6,.,TRBJ2-5,TGTGCCAGCAGCTTAAGCCGATTAACCAAAGAGACCCAGTACTTC,CASSLSRLTKETQYF
TRBD1,TRBV19,.,TRBJ1-5,TGTGCCAGTAGCCGAGACAGGGTTCAGCCCCAGCATTTT,CASSRDRVQPQHF
.,TRBV11-2,.,TRBJ2-1,TGTGCCAGCAGCTTAGCTGGAGGGGAGTGGGCTTACAATGAGCAGTTCTTC,CASSLAGGEWAYNEQFF
.,TRBV2,.,TRBJ2-7,TGTGCCAGCTGTCTCAACAGGAGCTACGAGCAGTACTTC,CASCLNRSYEQYF
.,TRBV4-2,.,TRBJ2-3,TGTGCCAGCAGCCAAGACGGACAGTTAGATACGCAGTATTTT,CASSQDGQLDTQYF
.,TRBV28,once,TRBJ2-5,TGTGCCAGCAGTTTACCCCCGAGGAGCGTATACCAAGAGACCCAGTACTTC,CASSLPPRSVYQETQYF
TRBD2,TRBV7-9,once,TRBJ2-5,TGTGCCAGCAGCTTGCTCTCTAGCGGGCGACAAACCTACGCGGAGACCCAGTACTTC,CASSLLSSGRQTYAETQYF
.,TRBV4-2,once,TRBJ1-1,TGTGCCAGCAGCCAAGATCTCGCAGCGATGAACACTGAAGCTTTCTTT,CASSQDLAAMNTEAFF
TRBD1,TRBV7-8,.,TRBJ2-7,TGTGCCAGCAGCTTAAACTCGGGACAGAGCTCCTACGAGCAGTACTTC,CASSLNSGQSSYEQYF
TRBD1,TRBV29-1,.,TRBJ2-5,TGCAGCGTTCGACAGGGTGGGATCGAGACCCAGTACTTC,CSVRQGGIETQYF
TRBD2,TRBV15,once,TRBJ2-1,TGTGCCACCAGCCCCACTAGCGGGTGGGGTGAGCAGTTCTTC,CATSPTSGWGEQFF
TRBD2,TRBV7-8,.,TRBJ2-4,TGTGCCAGCAGCTTAAAAATTGAGTTCGGGGGGAACATTCAGTACTTC,CASSLKIEFGGNIQYF
.,TRBV4-3,.,TRBJ1-1,TGCGCCAGCAGCTCAAAGGGAGGGGACACTGAAGCTTTCTTT,CASSSKGGDTEAFF
.,TRBV4-2,.,TRBJ2-3,TGTGCCAGCAGCCAAGAATCCCTAGATACGCAGTATTTT,CASSQESLDTQYF
.,TRBV5-3,.,TRBJ2-1,TGTGCCAGAAGCTTGGGCGAAACGCAGGAGGAAGAGCAGTTCTTC,CARSLGETQEEEQFF
TRBD1,TRBV28,.,TRBJ1-5,TGTGCCAGCAGTTCAAGGACAGGATTGCAGCCCCAGCATTTT,CASSSRTGLQPQHF
.,TRBV2,.,TRBJ2-7,TGTGCCAGCAGGACGGGGACGAAAGGTGGGGGGAGCTACGAGCAGTACTTC,CASRTGTKGGGSYEQYF
.,TRBV28,.,TRBJ1-2,TGTGCCAGCAACCGGGAGACCTTCTATGGCTACACCTTC,CASNRETFYGYTF
TRBD1,TRBV6-6,.,TRBJ1-2,TGTGCCAGCAGGGACAGGGGCTACACCTTC,CASRDRGYTF